This entry lists 18 T cell receptor beta chains sequenced from one sample in a study of T cells in women clearing cervical HPV infection. The protocol was immunoSEQ multiplex PCR, while the TCRdb copy is restricted to in-frame clones and leaves out a portion. This sample's clone table lists fewer than 40,000 clones. Sample: blood buffy coat. The receptors were sampled from a woman between 18 and 75 years old with a cervical HPV16 infection that either progressed to CIN3+ or cleared (not recorded which).

Of note for this clone: The CDR3 end lies 3 residues beyond the end of the read and is filled in from the germline J gene. This rearrangement joins TRBV20-1 to TRBJ2-1; TRBD2 agrees at 13 bases. V was pared by 2 bases and J by 7 bases, with 5 bases of the junction left unmatched. CDR3 size: 15 residues. CDR1 and CDR2 from the germline V gene are DFQATT and SNEGSKA (reference sequence). The sequenced part of the CDR3 DNA is TGCAGTGCTAGACCTCCGGGACTAGCGGGGAATGAG. It translates to CSARPPGLAGNE. The entire CDR3 protein is CSARPPGLAGNEQFF.

Turning to this clone: The CDR3 end is not reached by the read, which stops 3 residues before it; the germline J gene fills it in. This sequence joins TRBV29-1 and TRBJ2-1; D perhaps matches TRBD2 (6 bases). CDR1 is SQVTM, CDR2 ANQGSEA, per germline. V shed 6 bases and J shed 7 bases, with 19 bases lying between them. The length of the CDR3 is 14 residues. The CDR3 here is CSVVTSQRRNEQFF. Partial CDR3 DNA: TGCAGCGTGGTGACTAGTCAAAGGAGGAATGAG.

Note on this clone: The read ends 3 residues early relative to the CDR3; the germline J gene fills the gap. The chain is built from TRBV7-9 and TRBJ1-5; D remains unclear. Germline CDR1 SEHNR, CDR2 FQNEAQ (reference sequence). The CDR3 sequence is 13 residues long. Trimming cost V 2 bases and J 5 bases, with 7 bases left between them. CDR3 region: CASSLSGYQPQHF. The CDR3 DNA, read in part, is TGTGCCAGCAGCTTAAGCGGGTATCAGCCC.

To note about this clone: The read is 3 residues too short to cover the CDR3 end, so that end is filled in from the germline J gene. V and J are TRBV11-3 and TRBJ1-2; 7 nucleotides match TRBD1. The CDR3 runs to 14 residues. J lost 4 bases, V lost 4 bases, and 6 bases had no gene match. Per the germline V gene, CDR1 is SGHNT and CDR2 is YENEEA. The DNA read from the CDR3 is TGTGCCAGCAGCTCCAGGGGGAAGGCCTATGGC. Translating gives CASSSRGKAYG. The entire CDR3 is CASSSRGKAYGYTF.

Comments on this clone: The read stops 3 residues short of the end of the CDR3; the missing end is completed from the germline J gene. The chain carries TRBV5-8 and TRBJ2-5, with a possible D match to TRBD1 (6 bases). Trimming left V 2 bases short and J 5 bases short, with 10 bases between. This CDR3 is 13 amino acids long. Germline CDR1 is SGHTS and CDR2 is YDEGEE. Incomplete CDR3 DNA: TGTGCCAGCAGCTTCAGGGGTGCGGAGACC. It yields the protein CASSFRGAET. The CDR3 in its entirety is CASSFRGAETQYF.

With regard to this clone: The CDR3 end lies 3 residues beyond the end of the read and is filled in from the germline J gene. The gene calls are TRBV10-3 and TRBJ2-7, with a weak D call TRBD1 (5 bases). V shed 2 bases and J shed 3 bases, with 11 bases lying between them. This CDR3 region has 14 residues. The germline CDR1 and CDR2 sequences are ENHRY and SYGVKD. CDR3 sequence reads: CAISEGQGLYEQYF. The part of the CDR3 DNA that was read is TGTGCCATCAGTGAGGGGCAGGGTCTCTACGAG.

As regards this clone: The read ends 3 residues before the CDR3 terminus; that terminus is restored from the germline J gene. The chain employs TRBV7-3 and TRBJ2-1; D may be TRBD2 (6 bases). Germline V gene data show CDR1 as SGHTA and CDR2 as FQGTGA. With 2 bases removed from V and 5 bases from J, the gap between germline ends came to 10 bases. This CDR3 has 14 amino acids. The CDR3 is CASSLQWGDNEQFF. The CDR3 bases that were read are TGTGCCAGCAGCTTACAGTGGGGGGACAATGAG.

The sequenced CDR3 bases are TGTGCCAGCAGCCAGGGGGCTGTCAAAGAGACC. Translation gives CASSQGAVKET. The full CDR3 is CASSQGAVKETQYF. The chain carries TRBV2 and TRBJ2-5; 8 bases match TRBD1. The read terminates 3 residues ahead of where the CDR3 ends, so the germline J gene completes it. This CDR3 is built from 14 residues. In germline, CDR1 is SNHLY, CDR2 FYNNEI. The trim removed 6 bases at V and 3 bases at J, leaving 6 bases unmatched.

About this clone: The read is 3 residues too short to cover the CDR3 end, so that end is filled in from the germline J gene. This rearrangement joins TRBV20-1 to TRBJ2-1, with 16 bases lining up with TRBD2. After removal of 7 bases from V and 9 bases from J, the junction contained 3 bases not matched to a gene. This CDR3 spans 13 amino acids. The germline CDR1 and CDR2 sequences are DFQATT and SNEGSKA (reference sequence). The sequenced part of the CDR3 DNA is TGCAGTGGGGGACTAGCGGGGGGGTTTGAG. As protein: CSGGLAGGFE. The full CDR3 protein reads CSGGLAGGFEQFF.

Partial CDR3 DNA: TGTGCCAGCAGCCTTGGGGCAGGAGGGGGTCAGCCC. Protein product: CASSLGAGGGQP. The entire CDR3 sequence reads CASSLGAGGGQPQHF. V is TRBV2 and J is TRBJ1-5, with TRBD1 as a possible D gene (6 bases). The read halts 3 residues ahead of the CDR3 end, with the missing end drawn from the germline J gene. Germline lookup yields CDR1 SNHLY and CDR2 FYNNEI. Trimming left V 6 bases short and J 6 bases short, with 18 bases between. This CDR3 region has 15 residues.

CDR3: CSARDDRGKETQYF. The DNA read from the CDR3 is TGCAGTGCTAGAGATGACAGGGGGAAAGAGACC. The chain uses TRBV20-1 and TRBJ2-5, with 9 bases aligning to TRBD1. The read terminates 3 residues ahead of where the CDR3 ends, so the germline J gene completes it. The length of the CDR3 is 14 residues. CDR1 DFQATT and CDR2 SNEGSKA come from the germline V gene (reference sequence). The V segment lost 0 bases and the J segment 3 bases; nucleotides outside the gene matches: 2.

Details on this clone: The read terminates 3 residues before the CDR3 end, so the remaining end is supplied by the germline J gene. The chain has TRBV10-2 and TRBJ2-6; 9 positions match TRBD2. Germline V CDR1 and CDR2: WSHSY, SAAADI. The CDR3 is made up of 16 amino acids. V trimming: 6 bases; J trimming: 0 bases; junction bases outside the gene matches: 3. CDR3 bases read: TGCGCCAGCAGACTAGCGGGCGACTCTGGGGCCAACGTC. It encodes CASRLAGDSGANV. The CDR3 in full is CASRLAGDSGANVLTF.

Concerning this clone itself: Sequencing ends 3 residues short of the CDR3 end; the germline J gene provides the rest. The gene calls are TRBV6-1 and TRBJ1-5; no clear D. This CDR3 is built from 15 residues. The germline V gene has CDR1 MNHNS and CDR2 SASEGT. V lost 3 bases to trimming and J lost 2 bases, with 11 bases between them. The chain's CDR3 is CASSDSGVGNQPQHF. The sequenced CDR3 bases are TGTGCCAGCAGTGATTCGGGTGTAGGCAATCAGCCC.

The DNA read from the CDR3 is TGTGCTAGTGGCCCCCGGGGACTTGGGGATGAG. Protein sequence: CASGPRGLGDE. The whole CDR3 sequence reads CASGPRGLGDEQFF. The chain carries TRBV12-5 and TRBJ2-1; possibly TRBD2 for D (6 bases). The read gets to within 3 residues of the CDR3 end, and the germline J gene fills in the rest. V lost 6 bases and J lost 8, with 17 bases in between. The CDR3 runs 14 residues. CDR1 is LGHNT, CDR2 FRNRAP, per germline. Full variable domain (rest looked up from reference TRBV12-5 and TRBJ2-1): DARVTQTPRHKVTEMGQEVTMRCQPILGHNTVFWYRQTMMQGLELLAYFRNRAPLDDSGMPKDRFSAEMPDATLATLKIQPSEPRDSAVYFCASGPRGLGDEQFFGPGTRLTVL.

Comment on this clone: The read terminates 3 residues before the CDR3 end, so the remaining end is supplied by the germline J gene. The chain recombines TRBV5-1 with TRBJ1-1; weak D call: TRBD1 (6 bases). Germline values: CDR1 SGHRS, CDR2 YFSETQ. V lost 3 bases, J lost 1 base, and 10 bases lay in between. The CDR3 extends over 14 amino acids. CDR3 DNA (partial): TGCGCCAGCAGCTCGACAGGTTGGAACACTGAA. This translates into CASSSTGWNTE. The full CDR3 protein reads CASSSTGWNTEAFF.

The sequenced part of the CDR3 DNA is TGCAGTGCTTTAGAGGACAGGGGCTCCTACGAG. Protein sequence: CSALEDRGSYE. From start to end, the CDR3 is CSALEDRGSYEQYF. This rearrangement joins TRBV20-1 to TRBJ2-7; 9 bases agree with TRBD1. The CDR3 extends 3 residues past the end of the read, so its final part is completed from the germline J gene. V gave up 5 bases and J gave up 0 bases; unmatched junction bases: 5. The CDR3 runs to 14 residues. Germline V gene data show CDR1 as DFQATT and CDR2 as SNEGSKA (reference sequence).

Points on this clone: The read halts 3 residues ahead of the CDR3 end, with the missing end drawn from the germline J gene. The chain uses TRBV5-8 and TRBJ2-7; TRBD1 matches at 7 bases. V dropped 0 bases and J dropped 5; count of bases not matched to a gene: 8. The CDR3 is 15 residues long. The germline V gene encodes CDR1 SGHTS and CDR2 YDEGEE. The CDR3 sequence is CASSLGGQTLDEQYF. CDR3 DNA (partial): TGTGCCAGCAGCTTGGGGGGACAGACCCTCGACGAG.

Partial CDR3 DNA: TGTGCCAGCTCTCCCTCGACAGGGTGGGTTGGCACTGAA. It encodes CASSPSTGWVGTE. The entire CDR3 protein is CASSPSTGWVGTEAFF. The chain has TRBV18 and TRBJ1-1; 7 nucleotides align to TRBD1. The observed sequence ends 3 residues before the CDR3 terminus, with the missing tail filled in from the germline J gene. The CDR3 contains 16 residues. Looked up from germline, CDR1 is KGHSH and CDR2 is LQKENI. The ends lost 6 bases at V and 4 bases at J; junction bases unmatched: 14.